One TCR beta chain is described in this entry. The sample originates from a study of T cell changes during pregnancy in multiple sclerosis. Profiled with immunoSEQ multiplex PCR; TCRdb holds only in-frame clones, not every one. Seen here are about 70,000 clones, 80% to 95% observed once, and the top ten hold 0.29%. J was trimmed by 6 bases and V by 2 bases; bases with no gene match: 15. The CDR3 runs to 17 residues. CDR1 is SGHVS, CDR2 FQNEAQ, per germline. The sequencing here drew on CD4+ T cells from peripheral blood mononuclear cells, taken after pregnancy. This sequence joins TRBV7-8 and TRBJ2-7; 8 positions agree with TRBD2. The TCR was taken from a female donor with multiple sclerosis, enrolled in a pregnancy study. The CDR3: CASSLSVGSGTMGEQYF. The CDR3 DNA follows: TGTGCCAGCAGCTTATCGGTGGGTAGCGGGACTATGGGCGAGCAGTACTTC.